These 12 T cell receptor beta chains were sequenced from one sample in a study of cytomegalovirus exposure and HLA in healthy donors. PCR was performed using 60 Vbeta and 13 Jbeta primers. This table comes from immunoSEQ multiplex PCR, and its TCRdb copy is limited to in-frame clones, with some not included. The repertoire includes around 190,000 clones, about three quarters of them detected once, and less than 1.1% sits in the top ten. Sequencing used PBMCs. These receptors were collected from a middle-aged woman in good health and CMV-seronegative.

This clone was counted only a few times. The rearrangement joins TRBV6-6 to TRBJ2-1; D call uncertain. Trimming removed 0 bases at V and 10 bases at J, with 13 bases between. Germline V gene data show CDR1 as MNHNY and CDR2 as SVGAGI (reference sequence). CDR3 length: 14 amino acids. Here the CDR3 reads CASSYSPTRREQFF. The CDR3 DNA reads as TGTGCCAGCAGTTACTCCCCAACGCGGCGAGAGCAGTTCTTC.

The chain joins TRBV9 to TRBJ2-1, with 10 bases matching TRBD2. V lost 3 bases to trimming and J lost 3 bases; unmatched junction nucleotides: 3. This CDR3 spans 15 amino acids. The germline V gene encodes CDR1 SGDLS and CDR2 YYNGEE. The DNA of the CDR3 is TGTGCCAGCAGCGCCTCTAGCGGGAGCTACAATGAGCAGTTCTTC. It encodes CASSASSGSYNEQFF.

The chain employs TRBV6-5 and TRBJ1-1; D is unresolved. CDR3 size: 13 residues. Germline V gene data show CDR1 as MNHEY and CDR2 as SVGAGI. Trimming removed 8 bases from V and 1 base from J, with 11 bases in between. The CDR3 coding sequence is TGTGCCAGCGCCATACAGTGGAACACTGAAGCTTTCTTT. As protein: CASAIQWNTEAFF.

This rearrangement joins TRBV7-3 to TRBJ1-1; a weak D match, TRBD1 (6 bases). CDR3 length: 14 amino acids. The V end was cut by 9 bases, the J end by 1 base, with 15 bases between. CDR1 and CDR2 (germline): SGHTA, FQGTGA. This chain's CDR3 is CASKGGVGNTEAFF. The CDR3 DNA reads as TGTGCCAGTAAGGGGGGGGTTGGGAACACTGAAGCTTTCTTT.

V is TRBV15 and J is TRBJ1-5, with TRBD1 identical over 7 bases. From germline, CDR1 is LNHNV and CDR2 YYDKDF (reference sequence). The CDR3 sequence is 16 residues long. The trim removed 1 base at V and 4 bases at J, leaving 7 bases unmatched. As DNA, the CDR3 is TGTGCCACCAGCAGAGGCACAGGGGTGGGGAATCAGCCCCAGCATTTT. Translation: CATSRGTGVGNQPQHF. Full variable domain (missing parts from reference TRBV15 and TRBJ1-5): DAMVIQNPRYQVTQFGKPVTLSCSQTLNHNVMYWYQQKSSQAPKLLFHYYDKDFNNEADTPDNFQSRRPNTSFCFLDIRSPGLGDTAMYLCATSRGTGVGNQPQHFGDGTRLSIL.

This sequence joins TRBV11-3 and TRBJ2-7, with 7 bases matching TRBD2. Looked up from germline, CDR1 is SGHNT and CDR2 is YENEEA. This CDR3 region has 15 residues. With 1 base clipped from V and 2 bases from J, the junction kept 5 bases outside the gene matches. The CDR3 protein is CASSLVGREPYEQYV. The CDR3 DNA reads TGTGCCAGCAGCTTAGTGGGGCGGGAGCCCTACGAGCAGTACGTC.

The count of this clone is one. J is TRBJ1-1 and V is TRBV5-1, with 7 bases aligning to TRBD1. This CDR3 spans 15 amino acids. Trimming at V came to 4 bases and at J to 0 bases, leaving 6 bases not matched to a gene. Germline V gene lookup returns CDR1 SGHRS and CDR2 YFSETQ. Here the CDR3 DNA reads TGCGCCAGCAGCACCGGGACAGTTATGAACACTGAAGCTTTCTTT. Translation: CASSTGTVMNTEAFF.

The rearrangement links TRBV7-9 to TRBJ2-1; TRBD1 is a possible D gene (6 bases). With 1 base removed from V and 12 bases from J, the gap between germline ends came to 16 bases. The CDR3 spans 14 residues. The germline V gene has CDR1 SEHNR and CDR2 FQNEAQ (reference sequence). The DNA for the CDR3 is TGTGCCAGCAGCTTAGTGTCCCGGTTAGGGGGGCAGTTCTTC. Its translation is CASSLVSRLGGQFF.

The chain recombines TRBV18 with TRBJ1-1; D gene unclear. Trimming cost V 2 bases and J 5 bases, with 15 bases left between them. Germline CDR1 KGHSH, CDR2 LQKENI. The CDR3 length is 15 residues. The CDR3 nucleotides are TGTGCCAGCTCACCAATCGCGGGAGACGATACTGAAGCTTTCTTT. This encodes CASSPIAGDDTEAFF.

The J gene is TRBJ1-3, the V gene TRBV12-5; D is ambiguous. V was shortened by 5 bases and J by 0 bases, with 2 bases between the two germline ends. CDR1 and CDR2 (germline): LGHNT, FRNRAP. CDR3 length: 12 residues. CDR3 region: CASGRSGNTIYF. The CDR3 DNA sequence: TGTGCTAGTGGTCGCTCTGGAAACACCATATATTTT.

This chain joins TRBV2 and TRBJ2-5; D not resolved. This CDR3 comprises 13 residues. Trimming stripped 6 bases from V and 4 bases from J, with 12 bases between. Germline lookup yields CDR1 SNHLY and CDR2 FYNNEI. CDR3 residues: CASSRVNLETQYF. The CDR3, as DNA: TGTGCCAGCAGCCGGGTTAATTTAGAGACCCAGTACTTC.

The chain carries TRBV9 and TRBJ2-3, with 9 nucleotides matching TRBD1. V was pared by 8 bases and J by 3 bases, with 1 base of the junction left unmatched. This CDR3 contains 12 residues. From germline, CDR1 is SGDLS and CDR2 YYNGEE. The CDR3 loop is CASGQGTDTQYF. The CDR3 coding sequence is TGTGCCAGTGGACAGGGGACAGATACGCAGTATTTT.